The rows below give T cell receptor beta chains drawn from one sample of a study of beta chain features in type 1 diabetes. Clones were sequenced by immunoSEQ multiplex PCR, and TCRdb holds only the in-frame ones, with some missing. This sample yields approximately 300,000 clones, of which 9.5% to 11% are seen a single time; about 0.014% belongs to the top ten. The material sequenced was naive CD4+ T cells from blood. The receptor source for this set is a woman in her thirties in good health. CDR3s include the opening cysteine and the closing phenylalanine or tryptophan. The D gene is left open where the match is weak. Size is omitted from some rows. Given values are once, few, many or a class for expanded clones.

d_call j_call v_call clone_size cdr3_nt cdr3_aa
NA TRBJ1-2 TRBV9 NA TGTGCCAGCAGCATCGCAGGGAACCACTATGGCTACACCTTC CASSIAGNHYGYTF
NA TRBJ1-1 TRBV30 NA TGTGCCTGGAGAGTTCTAGGGGCAGGGGATTGGAACACTGAAGCTTTCTTT CAWRVLGAGDWNTEAFF
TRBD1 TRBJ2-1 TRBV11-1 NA TGTGCCAGCAGCCGGGACAGAACTAGAGGTCGAAGTAGGAATGAGCAGTTCTTC CASSRDRTRGRSRNEQFF
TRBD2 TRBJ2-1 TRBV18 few TGTGCCAGCTCACCCGGGACTAGCGGGAGCAATGAGCAGTTCTTC CASSPGTSGSNEQFF
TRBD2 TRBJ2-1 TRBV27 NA TGTGCCAGCAGTTTATCCCCTGGTAGCGGGTCCTACAATGAGCAGTTCTTC CASSLSPGSGSYNEQFF
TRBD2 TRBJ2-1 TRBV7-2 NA TGTGCCAGCAGCTTAAAGACTAGCGGGAATGAGCAGTTCTTC CASSLKTSGNEQFF
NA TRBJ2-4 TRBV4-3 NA TGCGCCAGCAGCCAAGAGTACAGGTTTTTCAACATTCAGTACTTC CASSQEYRFFNIQYF
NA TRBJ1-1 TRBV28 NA TGTGCCAGCAGTTTAAGCGACAGGGAAGCTTTCTTT CASSLSDREAFF
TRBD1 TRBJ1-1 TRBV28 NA TGTGCCAGCAGGCCCAGGGGGCGATGGAACACTGAAGCTTTCTTT CASRPRGRWNTEAFF
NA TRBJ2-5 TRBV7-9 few TGTGCCAGCAGCGCCCAAGCCCACCAGACATGGACCCAGTACTTC CASSAQAHQTWTQYF